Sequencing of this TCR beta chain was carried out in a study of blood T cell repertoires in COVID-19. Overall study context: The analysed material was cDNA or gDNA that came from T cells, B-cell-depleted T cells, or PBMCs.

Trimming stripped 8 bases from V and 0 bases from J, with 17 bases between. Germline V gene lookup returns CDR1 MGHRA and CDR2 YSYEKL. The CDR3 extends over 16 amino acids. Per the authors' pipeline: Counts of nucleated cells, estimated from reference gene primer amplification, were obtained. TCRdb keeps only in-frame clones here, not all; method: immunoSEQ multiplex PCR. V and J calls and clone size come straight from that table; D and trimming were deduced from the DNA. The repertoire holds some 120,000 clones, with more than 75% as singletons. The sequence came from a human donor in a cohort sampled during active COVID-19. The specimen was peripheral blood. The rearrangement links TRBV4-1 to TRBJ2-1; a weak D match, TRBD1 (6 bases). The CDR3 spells CASSAWTDLSYNEQFF. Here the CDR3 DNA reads TGCGCCAGCTCCGCCTGGACAGACCTCTCCTACAATGAGCAGTTCTTC.